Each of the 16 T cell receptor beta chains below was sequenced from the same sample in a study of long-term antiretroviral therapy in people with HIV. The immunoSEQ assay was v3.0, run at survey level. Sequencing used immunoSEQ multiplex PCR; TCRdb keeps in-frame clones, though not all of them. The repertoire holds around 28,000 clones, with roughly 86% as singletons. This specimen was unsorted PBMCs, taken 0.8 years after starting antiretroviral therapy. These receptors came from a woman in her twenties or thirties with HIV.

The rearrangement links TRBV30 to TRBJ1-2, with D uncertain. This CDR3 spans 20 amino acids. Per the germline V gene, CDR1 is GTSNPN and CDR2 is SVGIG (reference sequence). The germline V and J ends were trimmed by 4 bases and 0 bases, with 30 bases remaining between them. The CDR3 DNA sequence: TGTGCCTGGAATCGCGGACTTCGGGTCTCCCACGGCGAAGCTAACTATGGCTACACCTTC. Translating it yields CAWNRGLRVSHGEANYGYTF.

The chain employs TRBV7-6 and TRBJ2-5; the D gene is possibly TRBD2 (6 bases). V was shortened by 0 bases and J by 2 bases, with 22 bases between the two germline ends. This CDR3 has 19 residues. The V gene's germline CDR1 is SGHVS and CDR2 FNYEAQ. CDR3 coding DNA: TGTGCCAGCAGCTTAGCGGGTGGATCGGCTCTAGCGTCTCAAGAGACCCAGTACTTC. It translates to CASSLAGGSALASQETQYF.

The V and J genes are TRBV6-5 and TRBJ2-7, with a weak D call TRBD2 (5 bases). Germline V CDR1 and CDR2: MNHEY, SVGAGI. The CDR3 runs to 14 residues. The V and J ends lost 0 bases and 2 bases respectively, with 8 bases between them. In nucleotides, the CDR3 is TGTGCCAGCAGTTACTCCGGGATGGCCTACGAGCAGTACTTC. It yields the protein CASSYSGMAYEQYF.

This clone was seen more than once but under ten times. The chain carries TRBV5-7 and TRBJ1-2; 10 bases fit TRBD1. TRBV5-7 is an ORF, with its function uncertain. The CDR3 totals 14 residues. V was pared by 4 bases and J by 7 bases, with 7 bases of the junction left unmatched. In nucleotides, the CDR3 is TGTGCCAGCAGCATGACAGGGGGCTCTACTGGCTACACCTTC. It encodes CASSMTGGSTGYTF.

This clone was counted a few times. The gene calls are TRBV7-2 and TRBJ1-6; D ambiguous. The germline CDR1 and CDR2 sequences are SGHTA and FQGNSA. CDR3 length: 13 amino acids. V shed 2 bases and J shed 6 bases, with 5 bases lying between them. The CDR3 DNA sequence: TGTGCCAGCAGCTTAAGTGGTAATTCACCCCTCCACTTT. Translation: CASSLSGNSPLHF.

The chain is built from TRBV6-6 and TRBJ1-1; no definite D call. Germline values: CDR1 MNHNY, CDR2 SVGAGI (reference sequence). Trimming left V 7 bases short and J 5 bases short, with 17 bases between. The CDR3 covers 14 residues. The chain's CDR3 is CASTTVEGWTEAFF. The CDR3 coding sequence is TGTGCCAGCACCACGGTGGAGGGTTGGACTGAAGCTTTCTTT.

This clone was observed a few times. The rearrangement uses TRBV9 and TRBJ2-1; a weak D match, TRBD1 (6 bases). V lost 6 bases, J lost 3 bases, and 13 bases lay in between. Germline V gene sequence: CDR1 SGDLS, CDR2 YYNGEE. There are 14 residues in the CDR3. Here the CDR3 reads CASTEGVLYNEQFF. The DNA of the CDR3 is TGTGCCAGCACCGAGGGGGTTCTCTACAATGAGCAGTTCTTC.

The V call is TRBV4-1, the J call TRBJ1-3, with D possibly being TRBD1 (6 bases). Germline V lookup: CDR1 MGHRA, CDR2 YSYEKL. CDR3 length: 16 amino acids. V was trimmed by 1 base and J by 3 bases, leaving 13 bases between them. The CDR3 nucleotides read TGCGCCAGCAGCCAAGGAACAGGGATCGATGGAAACACCATATATTTT. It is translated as CASSQGTGIDGNTIYF.

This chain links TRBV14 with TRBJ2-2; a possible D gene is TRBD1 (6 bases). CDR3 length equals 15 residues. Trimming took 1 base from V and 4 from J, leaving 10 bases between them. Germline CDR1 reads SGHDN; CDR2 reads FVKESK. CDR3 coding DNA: TGTGCCAGCAGCCAAGGGTTGGGGGCCACCGGGGAGCTGTTTTTT. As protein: CASSQGLGATGELFF.

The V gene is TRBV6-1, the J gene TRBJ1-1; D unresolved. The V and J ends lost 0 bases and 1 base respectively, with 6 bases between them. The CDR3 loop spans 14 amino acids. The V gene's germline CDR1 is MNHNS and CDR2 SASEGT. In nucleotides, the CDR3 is TGTGCCAGCAGTGAAGCGCACGGGAACACTGAAGCTTTCTTT. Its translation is CASSEAHGNTEAFF.

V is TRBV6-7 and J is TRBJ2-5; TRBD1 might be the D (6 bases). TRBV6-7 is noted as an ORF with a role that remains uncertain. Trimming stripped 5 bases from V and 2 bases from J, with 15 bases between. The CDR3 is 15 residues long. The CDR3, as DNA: TGTGCCAGCAGTCAGACAGGTCCGGTACAAGAGACCCAGTACTTC. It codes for CASSQTGPVQETQYF.

This CDR3 is CASLWGAGELFF. The CDR3, as DNA: TGTGCCAGCTTGTGGGGGGCAGGGGAGCTGTTTTTT. J is TRBJ2-2 and V is TRBV2, with D perhaps assigned TRBD1 or TRBD2 (6 bases each). This CDR3 is built from 12 residues. The V gene's germline CDR1 is SNHLY and CDR2 FYNNEI. V gave up 8 bases and J gave up 8 bases, with 12 bases separating them.

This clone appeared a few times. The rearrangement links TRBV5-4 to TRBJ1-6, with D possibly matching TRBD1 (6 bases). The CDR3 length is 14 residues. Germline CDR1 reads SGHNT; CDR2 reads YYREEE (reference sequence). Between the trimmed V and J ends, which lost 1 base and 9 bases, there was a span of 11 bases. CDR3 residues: CASSLRTDSSPLHF. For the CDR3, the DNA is TGTGCCAGCAGCTTGAGGACAGATTCTTCACCCCTCCACTTT. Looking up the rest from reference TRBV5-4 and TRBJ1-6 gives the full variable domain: ETGVTQSPTHLIKTRGQQVTLRCSSQSGHNTVSWYQQALGQGPQFIFQYYREEENGRGNFPPRFSGLQFPNYSSELNVNALELDDSALYLCASSLRTDSSPLHFGNGTRLTVT.

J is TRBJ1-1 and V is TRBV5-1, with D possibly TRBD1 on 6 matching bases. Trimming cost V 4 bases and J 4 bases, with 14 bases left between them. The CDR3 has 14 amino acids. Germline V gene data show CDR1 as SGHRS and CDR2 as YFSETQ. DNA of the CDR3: TGCGCCAGCAGCGTCCGTCAGGGGACCACTGAAGCTTTCTTT. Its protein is CASSVRQGTTEAFF.

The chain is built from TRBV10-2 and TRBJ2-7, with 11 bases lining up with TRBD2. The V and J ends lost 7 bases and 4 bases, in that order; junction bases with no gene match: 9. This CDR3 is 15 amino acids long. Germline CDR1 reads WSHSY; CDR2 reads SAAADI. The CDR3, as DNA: TGCGCCAGCAATACCTTAGCGGGGGGGTTGTACGAGCAGTACTTC. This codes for CASNTLAGGLYEQYF.

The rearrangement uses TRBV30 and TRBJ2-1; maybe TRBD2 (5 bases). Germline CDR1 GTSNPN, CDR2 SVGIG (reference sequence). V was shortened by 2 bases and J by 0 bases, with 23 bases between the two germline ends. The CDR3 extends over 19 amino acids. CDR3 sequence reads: CAWSRSRDQLGVSYNEQFF. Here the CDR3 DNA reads TGTGCCTGGAGTCGATCGAGGGATCAGCTGGGTGTCTCCTACAATGAGCAGTTCTTC.